The next 11 T cell receptor beta chains were all read from a single sample in a study of blood T cell repertoires in COVID-19. Assay used: immunoSEQ multiplex PCR; TCRdb lists only in-frame clones, some missing. Of about 110,000 clones listed, around four fifths were seen once; the top ten hold approximately 15%. The specimen was peripheral blood. Receptor source: a woman in her fifties or sixties with acute or convalescent COVID-19.

The rearrangement uses TRBV19 and TRBJ2-6; weak D call: TRBD1 (5 bases). V lost 7 bases to trimming and J lost 0 bases, with 22 bases between them. The germline gives CDR1 LNHDA, CDR2 SQIVND (reference sequence). The CDR3 contains 19 residues. The CDR3 reads CASTLRAGPLSSGANVLTF. CDR3 DNA: TGTGCCAGTACCCTCCGAGCAGGGCCCCTAAGCTCTGGGGCCAACGTCCTGACTTTC.

The chain combines TRBV4-1 with TRBJ1-1; unclear D gene. Germline CDR1 reads MGHRA; CDR2 reads YSYEKL. This CDR3 is built from 13 residues. Trimming removed 1 base at V and 3 bases at J, with 6 bases between. For the CDR3, the DNA is TGCGCCAGCAGCCAAGGGGCCTACACTGAAGCTTTCTTT. It yields the protein CASSQGAYTEAFF.

The V and J genes are TRBV19 and TRBJ1-3; no clear D. Trimming left V 7 bases short and J 0 bases short, with 13 bases between. Germline CDR1 and CDR2: LNHDA and SQIVND (reference sequence). The CDR3 spans 15 residues. The CDR3 spells CASIGERYSGNTIYF. The CDR3 DNA reads TGTGCCAGTATCGGGGAGCGATACTCTGGAAACACCATATATTTT.

In its sample, this clone was seen once. The rearrangement links TRBV6-1 to TRBJ1-4; maybe TRBD1 (5 bases). The CDR3 covers 13 residues. CDR1 and CDR2 from the germline V gene are MNHNS and SASEGT. Trimming removed 0 bases from V and 15 bases from J, with 14 bases in between. CDR3 region: CASSEARASVMFF. Here the CDR3 DNA reads TGTGCCAGCAGTGAAGCCAGGGCTTCGGTTATGTTTTTT.

V is TRBV9 and J is TRBJ2-3, with 7 bases matching TRBD2. This CDR3 has 17 residues. Losses at the gene ends were 0 bases for V and 2 bases for J; bases not matched to a gene: 9. Germline V gene sequence: CDR1 SGDLS, CDR2 YYNGEE. The CDR3 loop reads CASSVEASGGPTDTQYF. CDR3 coding DNA: TGTGCCAGCAGCGTAGAGGCTAGCGGCGGCCCCACAGATACGCAGTATTTT. The variable domain in full, with the rest retrieved from reference TRBV9 and TRBJ2-3, is DSGVTQTPKHLITATGQRVTLRCSPRSGDLSVYWYQQSLDQGLQFLIQYYNGEERAKGNILERFSAQQFPDLHSELNLSSLELGDSALYFCASSVEASGGPTDTQYFGPGTRLTVL.

The genes are TRBV6-1 and TRBJ1-2, with 7 bases fitting TRBD1. The CDR3 runs 15 residues. The ends lost 2 bases at V and 2 bases at J; junction bases unmatched: 5. Looked up from germline, CDR1 is MNHNS and CDR2 is SASEGT. The CDR3 here is CASSEIGTVNYGYTF. Here the CDR3 DNA reads TGTGCCAGCAGTGAAATAGGGACAGTCAACTATGGCTACACCTTC.

The rearrangement links TRBV19 to TRBJ2-4, with 8 bases identical to TRBD1. The CDR3 is made up of 15 amino acids. V shed 4 bases and J 4 bases; nucleotides not matched to a gene: 6. Looked up from germline, CDR1 is LNHDA and CDR2 is SQIVND (reference sequence). The DNA for the CDR3 is TGTGCCAGTAGTAGCCTGGGACAGGTGAAAAACATTCAGTACTTC. Protein product: CASSSLGQVKNIQYF.

The chain couples TRBV6-5 to TRBJ2-7; TRBD1 agrees at 9 bases. With V trimmed by 0 bases and J by 4 bases, 7 bases remained unmatched. Germline CDR1 MNHEY, CDR2 SVGAGI. The CDR3 length is 16 residues. Here the CDR3 DNA reads TGTGCCAGCAGTTACTCAAAGGGGACAGGGATTTACGAGCAGTACTTC. Translation gives CASSYSKGTGIYEQYF.

The rearrangement links TRBV27 to TRBJ1-2, with D possibly TRBD1 on 6 matching bases. This CDR3 spans 12 amino acids. V lost 4 bases and J 8 bases, leaving 11 bases between the germline ends. Per the germline V gene, CDR1 is MNHEY and CDR2 is SMNVEV (reference sequence). Here the CDR3 DNA reads TGTGCCAGCAGTTCGACAGGCCAAGGCTACACCTTC. As protein: CASSSTGQGYTF.

This clone turned up a few times. V usage is TRBV7-2 and J usage is TRBJ2-2; D gene ambiguous. The germline V gene encodes CDR1 SGHTA and CDR2 FQGNSA. V was pared by 11 bases and J by 5 bases, with 15 bases between. This CDR3 region has 13 residues. This CDR3 reads CASTGYATGELFF. For the CDR3, the DNA is TGTGCCTCGACCGGGTATGCGACCGGGGAGCTGTTTTTT.

V gene TRBV18 combines with J gene TRBJ2-5; 7 bases match TRBD1. Losses at the gene ends were 4 bases for V and 2 bases for J; bases not matched to a gene: 4. The CDR3 length is 14 residues. Germline V gene lookup returns CDR1 KGHSH and CDR2 LQKENI. CDR3 residues: CASSRRTGQETQYF. In DNA, the CDR3 is TGTGCCAGCTCACGCCGGACAGGTCAAGAGACCCAGTACTTC.